This T cell receptor beta chain comes out of a study of T cell responses to AZD1222 COVID-19 vaccine. Overall study results and limits: It was only after the peak T cell response that any repertoires were sampled.

The table came from immunoSEQ multiplex PCR; TCRdb's copy has only in-frame clones and leaves some out. Of around 79,000 clones listed, 88% were seen once; the top ten hold about a fifth. V gave up 2 bases and J gave up 7 bases; unmatched junction bases: 2. In germline, CDR1 is KGHSH, CDR2 LQKENI. The CDR3 is 14 amino acids. This clone was recorded once. Its target is not known. The clonotype comes from an adult in good health. The chain has TRBV18 and TRBJ1-6; 7 positions match TRBD1. Specimen: peripheral blood, collected on day 0 of AZD1222 vaccination. CDR3 nucleotides: TGTGCCAGCTCACCATGGGGACAGAATTCACCCCTCCACTTT. It encodes CASSPWGQNSPLHF.